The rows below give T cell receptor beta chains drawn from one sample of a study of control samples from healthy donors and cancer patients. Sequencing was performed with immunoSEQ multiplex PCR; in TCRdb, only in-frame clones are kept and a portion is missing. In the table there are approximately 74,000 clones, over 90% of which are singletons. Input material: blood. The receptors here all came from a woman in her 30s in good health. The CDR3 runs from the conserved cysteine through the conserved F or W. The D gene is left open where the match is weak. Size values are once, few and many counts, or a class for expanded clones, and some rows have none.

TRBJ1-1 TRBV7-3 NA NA CASSSQVNTEAFF TGTGCCAGCAGTTCACAGGTTAACACTGAAGCTTTCTTT
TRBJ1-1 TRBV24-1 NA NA CATSDLLNTEAFF TGTGCCACCAGTGATTTACTTAACACTGAAGCTTTCTTT
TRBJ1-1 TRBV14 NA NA CASSLQGNTEAFF TGTGCCAGCTCCTTACAGGGGAACACTGAAGCTTTCTTT
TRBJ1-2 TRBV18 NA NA CASSPPGVGSYGYTF TGTGCCAGCTCACCACCAGGAGTTGGTTCCTATGGCTACACCTTC
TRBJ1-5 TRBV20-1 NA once CSASIPPRGHLVGNQPQHF TGCAGCGCTAGTATCCCGCCGCGGGGCCACCTAGTAGGCAATCAGCCCCAGCATTTT
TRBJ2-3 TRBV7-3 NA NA CASSFGLSTDTQYF TGTGCCAGCAGCTTCGGACTAAGCACAGATACGCAGTATTTT
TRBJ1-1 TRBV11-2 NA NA CASSQTRVRTEAFF TGTGCCAGCAGCCAAACCAGGGTTAGAACTGAAGCTTTCTTT
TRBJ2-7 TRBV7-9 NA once CASRQEGPAYEQYF TGTGCCAGCAGACAGGAGGGACCGGCCTACGAGCAGTACTTC
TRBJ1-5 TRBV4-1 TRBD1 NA CASSRGGDSLKAQHF TGCGCCAGCTCGCGTGGCGGGGACAGCCTAAAGGCCCAGCATTTT
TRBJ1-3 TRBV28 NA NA CASSSYRSSGNTIYF TGTGCCAGCAGTTCCTACAGGAGCTCTGGAAACACCATATATTTT
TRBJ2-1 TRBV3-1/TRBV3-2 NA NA CASSPGFEQGRHEQFF TGTGCCAGCAGCCCCGGTTTCGAACAGGGACGTCATGAGCAGTTCTTC
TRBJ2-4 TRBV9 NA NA CASGPISGVQYF TGTGCCAGCGGACCTATTTCAGGGGTTCAGTACTTC
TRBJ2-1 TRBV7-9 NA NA CASSPTILSYNEQFF TGTGCCAGCAGCCCGACTATACTCTCCTACAATGAGCAGTTCTTC
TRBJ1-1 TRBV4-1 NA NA CASSQENWAGSVNTEAFF TGCGCCAGCAGCCAAGAAAATTGGGCAGGGAGCGTGAACACTGAAGCTTTCTTT
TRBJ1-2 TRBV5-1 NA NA CASSLNPSANYGYTF TGCGCCAGCAGCTTGAATCCCAGCGCTAACTATGGCTACACCTTC
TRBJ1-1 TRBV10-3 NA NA CAISESGGPTEAFF TGTGCCATCAGTGAGTCCGGGGGGCCCACTGAAGCTTTCTTT
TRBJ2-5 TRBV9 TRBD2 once CASSLGTSGRETQYF TGTGCCAGCAGCCTCGGGACTAGCGGGAGAGAGACCCAGTACTTC
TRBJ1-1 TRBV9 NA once CASSAGPLLFF TGTGCCAGCAGCGCCGGTCCCCTCCTTTTCTTT
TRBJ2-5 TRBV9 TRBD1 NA CASSVEQGGFGETQYF TGTGCCAGCAGCGTAGAACAGGGGGGATTCGGAGAGACCCAGTACTTC
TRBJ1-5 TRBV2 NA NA CASNFGGDQPQHF TGTGCCAGCAATTTTGGCGGGGATCAGCCCCAGCATTTT
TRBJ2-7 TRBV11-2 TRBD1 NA CASSFNRDSSYEQYF TGTGCCAGCAGCTTTAACCGGGACAGCTCCTACGAGCAGTACTTC
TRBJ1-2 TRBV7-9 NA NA CASSLGITNYGYTF TGTGCCAGCAGCTTGGGGATTACTAACTATGGCTACACCTTC
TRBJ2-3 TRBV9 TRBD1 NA CASSVWTGVGDTQYF TGTGCCAGCAGCGTATGGACAGGGGTAGGGGATACGCAGTATTTT
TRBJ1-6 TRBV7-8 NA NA CASSLVGGNSPFHF TGTGCCAGCAGCTTAGTCGGGGGTAATTCACCCTTCCACTTT
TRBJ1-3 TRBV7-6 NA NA CASSLEAFVGRSSGNTIYF TGTGCCAGCAGCTTAGAGGCATTTGTAGGGAGGAGCTCTGGAAACACCATATATTTT
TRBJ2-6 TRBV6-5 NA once CASSRPVPGANVLTF TGTGCCAGCAGTAGGCCAGTTCCTGGGGCCAACGTCCTGACTTTC
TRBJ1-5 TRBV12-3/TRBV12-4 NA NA CASSFSGNQPQHF TGTGCCAGCAGTTTCTCAGGGAATCAGCCCCAGCATTTT
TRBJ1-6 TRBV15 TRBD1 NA CATSRPKSTGKNSPLHF TGTGCCACCAGCAGACCAAAGTCGACAGGGAAGAATTCACCCCTCCACTTT
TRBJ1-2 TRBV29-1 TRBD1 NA CSASTGDNGYTF TGCAGCGCTTCGACAGGGGACAATGGCTACACCTTC
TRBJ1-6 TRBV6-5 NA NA CASSMDGGTPPLHF TGTGCCAGCAGCATGGACGGAGGGACCCCACCCCTCCACTTT
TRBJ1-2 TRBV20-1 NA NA CSASNFGYTF TGCAGTGCTAGTAACTTTGGCTACACCTTC
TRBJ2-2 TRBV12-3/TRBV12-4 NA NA CASSFVGVGELFF TGTGCCAGCAGTTTCGTGGGTGTCGGGGAGCTGTTTTTT
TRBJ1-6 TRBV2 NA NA CASSETGQHYNSPLHF TGTGCCAGCAGCGAGACCGGACAGCATTATAATTCACCCCTCCACTTT
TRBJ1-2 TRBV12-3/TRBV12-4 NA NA CASSLIGNYGYTF TGTGCCAGCAGTTTGATCGGGAACTATGGCTACACCTTC
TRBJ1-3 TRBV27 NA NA CASRPGGVGNTIYF TGTGCCAGCCGACCTGGGGGGGTTGGAAACACCATATATTTT
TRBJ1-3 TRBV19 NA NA CASSIGRVSGNTIYF TGTGCCAGTAGTATAGGCAGGGTGTCCGGAAACACCATATATTTT
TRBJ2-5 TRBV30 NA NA CAWSKRTRETQYF TGTGCCTGGAGTAAACGGACCCGGGAGACCCAGTACTTC
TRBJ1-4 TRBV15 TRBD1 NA CATSRYLNRDRGSKLFF TGTGCCACCAGCAGATACTTAAACCGGGACAGGGGCTCAAAACTGTTTTTT
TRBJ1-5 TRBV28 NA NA CASSLPPGVYSNQPQHF TGTGCCAGCAGTTTACCCCCGGGAGTTTATAGCAATCAGCCCCAGCATTTT
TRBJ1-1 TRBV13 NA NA CASSHRGGTERNTEAFF TGTGCCAGCAGCCATCGGGGAGGGACGGAACGGAACACTGAAGCTTTCTTT
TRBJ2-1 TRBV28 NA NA CASGGPDYNEQFF TGTGCCAGCGGGGGTCCCGATTACAATGAGCAGTTCTTC
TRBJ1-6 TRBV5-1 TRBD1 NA CASGAGTGTGNSPLHF TGCGCCAGCGGAGCCGGGACAGGGACCGGTAATTCACCCCTCCACTTT
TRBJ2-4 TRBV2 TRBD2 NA CASRARDYLPYF TGTGCCAGCAGGGCCCGGGACTACCTTCCGTACTTC
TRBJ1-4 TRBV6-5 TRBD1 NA CASSSDREKLFF TGTGCCAGCAGTTCGGACAGGGAAAAACTGTTTTTT
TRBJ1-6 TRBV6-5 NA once CASSYGLGDVSPLHF TGTGCCAGCAGTTACGGCTTGGGGGACGTTTCACCCCTCCACTTT
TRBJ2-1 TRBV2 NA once CASSGDPTYNEQFF TGTGCCAGCAGTGGGGACCCTACCTACAATGAGCAGTTCTTC
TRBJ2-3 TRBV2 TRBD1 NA CASSVGGQLTDTQYF TGTGCCAGCAGTGTAGGGGGACAGTTAACAGATACGCAGTATTTT
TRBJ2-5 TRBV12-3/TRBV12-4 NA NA CASSADSETQYF TGTGCCAGCAGTGCGGACAGTGAGACCCAGTACTTC
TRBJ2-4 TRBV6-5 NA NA CASRARAQNIQYF TGTGCCAGCAGGGCCAGGGCTCAAAACATTCAGTACTTC
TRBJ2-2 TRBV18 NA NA CASSGSRLNTGELFF TGTGCCAGCTCAGGGTCAAGGTTGAACACCGGGGAGCTGTTTTTT
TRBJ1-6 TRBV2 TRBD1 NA CASSRATGGNSPLHF TGTGCCAGCAGTCGGGCGACAGGGGGCAATTCACCCCTCCACTTT
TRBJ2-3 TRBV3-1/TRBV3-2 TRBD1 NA CASSHLDRAPADTQYF TGTGCCAGCAGTCATCTAGACAGGGCCCCGGCAGATACGCAGTATTTT
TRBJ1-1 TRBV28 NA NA CASRLLGREAFF TGTGCCAGCAGGCTTTTAGGGCGTGAAGCTTTCTTT
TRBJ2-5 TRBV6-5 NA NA CASSFERQKQTQYF TGTGCCAGCAGTTTCGAGAGACAGAAGCAGACCCAGTACTTC